Each of the 29 T cell receptor beta chains below was sequenced from the same sample in a study of blood T cells in healthy people across ages (dated by TCRdb to between 2015 and 2017). Library preparation employed 5' RACE. Sequencing was carried out with an Illumina HiSeq 2500. The second PCR ran for about 7 to 11 cycles and used a J-beta primer mix along with a sample-barcoded 5' primer. The public reads were quality trimmed at Q25 with fastp and then assembled into clones with MiXCR by TCRdb, keeping productive beta chains. Entries are consolidated by CDR3 protein sequence, retaining the most common genes and DNA. The sample table holds approximately 810,000 distinct CDR3 sequences, of which less than 35% were seen once. The biggest ten clones account for roughly 17% of the sample. Sequencing was carried out using blood. The receptors shown here come from a woman over 75 in good health.

The V gene is TRBV27, the J gene TRBJ2-7, with TRBD1 identical over 7 bases. The germline gives CDR1 MNHEY, CDR2 SMNVEV (reference sequence). The length of the CDR3 is 14 residues. J lost 5 bases, V lost 8 bases, and 12 bases had no gene match. The CDR3 loop is CASGLQGIPDEQYF. In nucleotides, the CDR3 is TGTGCCAGCGGGTTACAGGGGATCCCGGACGAGCAGTACTTC.

Only a few counts were recorded for this clonotype. This chain's CDR3 is CASSERQFQSSYNSPLHF. The CDR3 nucleotides read TGTGCCAGCAGCGAAAGACAGTTCCAGAGCTCCTATAATTCACCCCTCCACTTT. The chain couples TRBV12-3 or TRBV12-4 to TRBJ1-6; possibly TRBD1 for D (5 bases). CDR3 size: 18 residues. V lost 6 bases and J 0 bases, leaving 18 bases between the germline ends.

Ten or more counts support this clonotype. The V and J genes are TRBV6-2 or TRBV6-3 and TRBJ2-1; TRBD1 aligns across 7 bases. The germline V gene has CDR1 MNHEY and CDR2 SVGEGT. J gave up 0 bases and V 4 bases, and 6 bases lay outside the gene matches. CDR3 length: 16 residues. DNA for the CDR3: TGTGCCAGCAGTTCTAGGGGGCTAGGCTCCTACAATGAGCAGTTCTTC. It specifies CASSSRGLGSYNEQFF.

The rearrangement links TRBV6-2 or TRBV6-3 to TRBJ2-1; TRBD2 agrees at 7 bases. V dropped 7 bases and J dropped 9; count of bases not matched to a gene: 21. The germline CDR1 and CDR2 sequences are MNHEY and SVGEGT. The CDR3 runs 17 residues. CDR3 sequence: CASTDPNRDYWGSEQFF. The CDR3 nucleotides are TGTGCCAGCACCGACCCAAACCGGGACTATTGGGGGAGTGAGCAGTTCTTC.

Details on this clonotype: This sequence may be a read error, since a much larger clone differs from it by one base. V usage is TRBV2 and J usage is TRBJ2-1; D is perhaps TRBD2 (5 bases). This CDR3 is 13 amino acids long. Germline assignment: CDR1 SNHLY and CDR2 FYNNEI. Trimming took off 8 bases at V and 13 bases at J, with 21 bases between the two ends. CDR3: CASSSSRWETQFF. CDR3 in DNA: TGTGCCAGCTCTTCGTCCCGTTGGGAGACCCAGTTCTTC. The whole variable domain, remainder taken from reference TRBV2 and TRBJ2-1, is EPEVTQTPSHQVTQMGQEVILRCVPISNHLYFYWYRQILGQKVEFLVSFYNNEISEKSEIFDDQFSVERPDGSNFTLKIRSTKLEDSAMYFCASSSSRWETQFFGPGTRLTVL.

The chain uses TRBV5-1 and TRBJ2-7; 7 bases agree with TRBD2. CDR1 and CDR2 from the germline V gene are SGHRS and YFSETQ. V was pared by 5 bases and J by 4 bases, with 12 bases of the junction left unmatched. CDR3 length equals 15 residues. The CDR3 region has the DNA TGCGCCAGCAGTTTAACGGGGGAGGGCTGGTACGAGCAGTACTTC. As protein: CASSLTGEGWYEQYF.

This clonotype has only a few counts. This may be a read error: a much more frequent sequence differs by one nucleotide. The chain uses TRBV10-1 and TRBJ2-5, with D possibly TRBD1 on 5 matching bases. V lost 6 bases and J 3 bases, leaving 11 bases between the germline ends. Germline assignment: CDR1 WNHNN and CDR2 SYGVQD (reference sequence). The CDR3 runs to 13 residues. CDR3 protein: CASRETVEETQYF. The CDR3 DNA reads as TGCGCCAGCAGGGAGACAGTGGAAGAGACCCAGTACTTC.

The chain recombines TRBV6-4 with TRBJ2-1; TRBD2 aligns across 7 bases. Germline V lookup: CDR1 MRHNA, CDR2 SNTAGT. This CDR3 region has 14 residues. Trimming cost V 8 bases and J 3 bases; bases outside gene matches: 7. This chain's CDR3 is CASGGGVLYNEQFF. The CDR3 bases are TGTGCCAGCGGGGGGGGGGTCCTCTACAATGAGCAGTTCTTC.

The genes are TRBV28 and TRBJ1-1; D uncertain. The CDR3 is 15 amino acids. Trimming took off 6 bases at V and 1 base at J, with 15 bases between the two ends. From germline, CDR1 is MDHEN and CDR2 SYDVKM. CDR3 DNA sequence: TGTGCCAGCAGCCCTTCCCTTGTGTCGAACACTGAAGCTTTCTTT. Its translation is CASSPSLVSNTEAFF.

This clonotype was counted a few times. A junction end diverges from the germline sequence, so it may reflect a read error. CDR3 nucleotide sequence: TGCGCCGGCAGCTACCGCCGGACAGGGGACTACGAGCAGTACTTC. Its translation: CAGSYRRTGDYEQYF. The genes are TRBV4-3 and TRBJ2-7; 9 bases are a match to TRBD1. Germline loops: CDR1 LGHNA, CDR2 YSLEER. The CDR3 spans 15 residues.

V is TRBV7-9 and J is TRBJ2-2; no firm D call. The CDR3 is 14 amino acids. Trimming removed 2 bases at V and 4 bases at J, with 8 bases between. Germline values: CDR1 SEHNR, CDR2 FQNEAQ (reference sequence). For the CDR3, the DNA is TGTGCCAGCAGCTTACTAGTTACCACCGGGGAGCTGTTTTTT. This encodes CASSLLVTTGELFF.

This clonotype was detected many times. The rearrangement uses TRBV10-3 and TRBJ1-6; unclear D gene. There are 14 residues in the CDR3. The germline gives CDR1 ENHRY, CDR2 SYGVKD. Trimming stripped 4 bases from V and 5 bases from J, with 9 bases between. The CDR3 DNA follows: TGTGCCATCAGTGTTCGCATCGATAATTCACCCCTCCACTTT. This translates into CAISVRIDNSPLHF.

This clonotype appeared many times. J is TRBJ2-1 and V is TRBV5-1; 7 nucleotides align to TRBD2. Germline lookup yields CDR1 SGHRS and CDR2 YFSETQ. After removal of 4 bases from V and 0 bases from J, the junction contained 4 bases not matched to a gene. The CDR3 extends over 15 amino acids. The CDR3 reads CASSAGGNSYNEQFF. In DNA, the CDR3 is TGCGCCAGCAGCGCCGGGGGGAACTCCTACAATGAGCAGTTCTTC.

This clonotype was observed a handful of times. J is TRBJ1-4 and V is TRBV27, with TRBD1 matching over 11 bases. CDR1 is MNHEY and CDR2 is SMNVEV in the germline V gene (reference sequence). The CDR3 is made up of 15 amino acids. Trimming removed 7 bases from V and 8 bases from J; junction bases left unmatched: 9. The CDR3 region has the DNA TGTGCCAGCAAGGACAGGGGGCCAAGGGTAGAAAAACTGTTTTTT. It is translated as CASKDRGPRVEKLFF.

The table lists this clonotype with many counts. The chain links TRBV7-2 to TRBJ1-2, with D unresolved. This CDR3 has 14 residues. With 5 bases removed from V and 4 bases from J, the gap between germline ends came to 14 bases. Germline V CDR1 and CDR2: SGHTA, FQGNSA. As DNA, the CDR3 is TGTGCCAGCAGCCACCGGGCCTTAGGCTATGGCTACACCTTC. Translated: CASSHRALGYGYTF.

There are many counts of this clonotype. V is TRBV10-3 and J is TRBJ2-5; D gene uncertain. CDR3 length: 12 residues. The germline V gene encodes CDR1 ENHRY and CDR2 SYGVKD. V was shortened by 2 bases and J by 8 bases, with 9 bases between the two germline ends. The chain's CDR3 is CAISEGQSTQYF. CDR3 nucleotide sequence: TGTGCCATCAGTGAGGGTCAGAGCACCCAGTACTTC.

A note on this clonotype: This may come from a read error, since a much larger clone is one base off. J is TRBJ2-5 and V is TRBV10-3; 8 positions agree with TRBD2. Germline loops: CDR1 ENHRY, CDR2 SYGVKD. The CDR3 contains 16 residues. V was pared by 1 base and J by 11 bases, with 15 bases of the junction left unmatched. The CDR3 nucleotides are TGTGCCATCAGTGAGTTACAGGGACTAGTTAAGGATGAGCAGTACTTC. As protein: CAISELQGLVKDEQYF.

The chain combines TRBV29-1 with TRBJ1-1, with D possibly TRBD1 on 5 matching bases. V was trimmed by 5 bases and J by 2 bases, leaving 15 bases between them. Germline V gene data show CDR1 as SQVTM and CDR2 as ANQGSEA. The CDR3 is 14 residues long. The CDR3 DNA follows: TGCAGCGTTCGTCCGGGGGTCGGTAACACTGAAGCTTTCTTT. Its translation: CSVRPGVGNTEAFF.

This chain links TRBV7-2 with TRBJ2-1; D not resolved. There are 15 residues in the CDR3. The V end was cut by 2 bases, the J end by 5 bases, with 13 bases between. CDR1 is SGHTA, CDR2 FQGNSA, per germline. DNA for the CDR3: TGTGCCAGCAGCTTACTCCCGGCTGGGCACAATGAGCAGTTCTTC. It translates to CASSLLPAGHNEQFF.

This clonotype was observed a handful of times. A read error is possible here, since a much larger clone lies one base away. This chain joins TRBV20-1 and TRBJ2-5, with D unclear. Germline values: CDR1 DFQATT, CDR2 SNEGSKA (reference sequence). V was cut by 1 base and J by 1 base, with 19 bases left in between. The CDR3 extends over 17 amino acids. Here the CDR3 DNA reads TGCAGTGCTAGAGGTGTCGGACGAGTGGAGTTCCAAGAGACCCAGTACTTC. Translated: CSARGVGRVEFQETQYF.

To note about this clonotype: One base away lies a much larger clone, so this may be a sequencing read error. This chain uses TRBV7-6 with TRBJ2-7; possible D gene TRBD1, 6 bases. V was clipped by 4 bases and J by 10 bases, with 20 bases between them. Germline-derived CDR1 and CDR2 are SGHVS and FNYEAQ. This CDR3 region has 14 residues. In nucleotides, the CDR3 is TGTGCCAGCAGCTCCCAAGCCAGGGGCGAGCCCCAGTACTTC. Protein: CASSSQARGEPQYF.

In this sample, this clonotype turned up a few times. The junction departs from the called germline gene at one end, perhaps through a read error. V gene TRBV6-5 combines with J gene TRBJ2-7; the match to TRBD1 covers 9 bases. CDR1 and CDR2 (germline): MNHEY, SVGAGI. The CDR3 covers 14 residues. As DNA, the CDR3 is TGTACCAGCAGAACCACAGGGGGCGTCTACGAGCAGTACTTC. Its translation: CTSRTTGGVYEQYF.

This clonotype was recorded many times. The chain recombines TRBV5-1 with TRBJ2-3, with TRBD2 as a possible D gene (6 bases). Germline assignment: CDR1 SGHRS and CDR2 YFSETQ. CDR3 length: 16 residues. The V end lost 0 bases, the J end lost 0 bases, and 11 bases lay between the germline ends. As DNA, the CDR3 is TGCGCCAGCAGCTTGGGCTCGGGAGTTAGCACAGATACGCAGTATTTT. Its protein is CASSLGSGVSTDTQYF. The entire variable domain, with the rest obtained from reference TRBV5-1 and TRBJ2-3, is as follows: KAGVTQTPRYLIKTRGQQVTLSCSPISGHRSVSWYQQTPGQGLQFLFEYFSETQRNKGNFPGRFSGRQFSNSRSEMNVSTLELGDSALYLCASSLGSGVSTDTQYFGPGTRLTVL.

The table lists this clonotype with many counts. The J gene is TRBJ2-7, the V gene TRBV27, with a tentative D call TRBD2 (6 bases). V shed 8 bases and J shed 6 bases, with 11 bases lying between them. Germline V gives CDR1 MNHEY, CDR2 SMNVEV (reference sequence). CDR3 length: 11 amino acids. The DNA of the CDR3 is TGTGCCAGCCGGCGGGGTGGCGAGCAGTACTTC. This gives the protein CASRRGGEQYF.

This clonotype was observed a handful of times. A much larger clone differs from this one at a single base, so this may be a read error. V is TRBV27 and J is TRBJ2-7, with a possible D match to TRBD1 (6 bases). Germline V lookup: CDR1 MNHEY, CDR2 SMNVEV (reference sequence). The CDR3 has 17 amino acids. V shed 5 bases and J shed 3 bases, with 23 bases lying between them. The CDR3 region is CASSQRQDVTKFYEQYF. The CDR3 nucleotides read TGTGCCAGCAGTCAGCGACAGGACGTGACTAAATTCTACGAGCAGTACTTC.

This clonotype occurred many times. The rearrangement links TRBV12-3 or TRBV12-4 to TRBJ2-5; TRBD1 might be the D (6 bases). V dropped 6 bases and J dropped 6 bases, with 14 bases sitting between them. This CDR3 region has 13 residues. The CDR3: CASSGMQGQTQYF. The DNA of the CDR3 is TGTGCCAGCAGCGGGATGCAGGGGCAGACCCAGTACTTC.

In this sample, this clonotype turned up a few times. This chain uses TRBV6-5 with TRBJ1-2, with 9 bases aligning to TRBD1. The length of the CDR3 is 16 residues. Germline V gene data show CDR1 as MNHEY and CDR2 as SVGAGI. J was trimmed by 1 base and V by 6 bases; bases with no gene match: 9. The DNA for the CDR3 is TGTGCCAGCAGCCGGGGACAGGGACTCATTAACTATGGCTACACCTTC. Protein product: CASSRGQGLINYGYTF.

V gene TRBV4-1 combines with J gene TRBJ2-1; D is possibly TRBD2 (5 bases). The CDR3 length is 12 residues. The germline V gene encodes CDR1 MGHRA and CDR2 YSYEKL. The germline V and J ends were trimmed by 5 bases and 9 bases, with 11 bases remaining between them. The CDR3 here is CASSYLAAEQFF. The CDR3 DNA sequence: TGCGCCAGCAGCTATCTAGCAGCTGAGCAGTTCTTC.

The rearrangement links TRBV5-1 to TRBJ1-6; 11 bases map to TRBD1. V was clipped by 5 bases and J by 10 bases; unmatched bases: 8. Looked up from germline, CDR1 is SGHRS and CDR2 is YFSETQ. The CDR3 has 15 residues. The CDR3 DNA is TGCGCCAGCAGTGACGGACAGGGGGCAAGGTCACCCCTCCACTTT. This sequence encodes CASSDGQGARSPLHF. The entire variable domain, with the rest obtained from reference TRBV5-1 and TRBJ1-6, is as follows: KAGVTQTPRYLIKTRGQQVTLSCSPISGHRSVSWYQQTPGQGLQFLFEYFSETQRNKGNFPGRFSGRQFSNSRSEMNVSTLELGDSALYLCASSDGQGARSPLHFGNGTRLTVT.